Listed here are 23 T cell receptor beta chains from one sample, sequenced in a study of response to subunit inactivated influenza vaccine. TCRdb itself ran the RT-PCR reads through MiXCR, one entry per CDR3 protein. The sample records more than 550,000 distinct CDR3 sequences, about 11% being singletons. These data were also reused for a study on T cells expressing NK-cell markers. In that study: A 5'RACE template switching approach incorporating UMIs was used to make TCR beta cDNA.

The input for sequencing was PBMCs from blood, taken on the day of vaccination. These receptors all stem from a man in his forties or fifties who received an inactivated influenza vaccine.

The rearrangement uses TRBV4-3 and TRBJ2-5; 7 bases agree with TRBD1. J gave up 3 bases and V 0 bases, and 13 bases lay outside the gene matches. This CDR3 comprises 18 residues. In germline, CDR1 is LGHNA, CDR2 YSLEER. The CDR3 here is CASSQDLDRYWVEETQYF. The CDR3 nucleotides read TGCGCCAGCAGCCAAGATCTGGACAGGTATTGGGTAGAAGAGACCCAGTACTTC.

This clonotype has just a few counts. V gene TRBV20-1 combines with J gene TRBJ2-5; TRBD1 agrees at 7 bases. Germline lookup yields CDR1 DFQATT and CDR2 SNEGSKA (reference sequence). V shed 4 bases, J shed 1 base, and the junction held 9 bases outside the gene matches. The CDR3 totals 15 residues. This chain's CDR3 is CSATRAQGTQETQYF. The CDR3 bases are TGCAGTGCTACCCGTGCACAGGGGACCCAAGAGACCCAGTACTTC.

V usage is TRBV28 and J usage is TRBJ2-7, with a tentative D call TRBD2 (6 bases). With 4 bases removed from V and 4 bases from J, the gap between germline ends came to 17 bases. This CDR3 is 15 amino acids long. Looked up from germline, CDR1 is MDHEN and CDR2 is SYDVKM. CDR3 sequence reads: CASSSRRRAIYEQYF. The CDR3 DNA reads TGTGCCAGCAGTTCCCGGCGGAGGGCCATATACGAGCAGTACTTC.

The rearrangement links TRBV20-1 to TRBJ2-3; 13 bases line up with TRBD2. The germline CDR1 and CDR2 sequences are DFQATT and SNEGSKA (reference sequence). This CDR3 spans 19 amino acids. Losses at the gene ends were 3 bases for V and 7 bases for J; bases not matched to a gene: 19. DNA for the CDR3: TGCAGTGCTAGTGCACCCTCCGGGACTAGCGGGGAGTCGCGACATACGCAGTATTTT. The encoded protein is CSASAPSGTSGESRHTQYF.

The V gene is TRBV4-1, the J gene TRBJ2-7; the D is unclear. CDR1 MGHRA and CDR2 YSYEKL come from the germline V gene. The CDR3 spans 13 residues. Trimming left V 4 bases short and J 2 bases short, with 9 bases between. The DNA for the CDR3 is TGCGCCAGCAGCCCCTGGGAAGCCTACGAGCAGTACTTC. This codes for CASSPWEAYEQYF.

V gene TRBV28 combines with J gene TRBJ2-7; TRBD2 matches at 7 bases. V lost 5 bases to trimming and J lost 3 bases; unmatched junction nucleotides: 7. CDR1 MDHEN and CDR2 SYDVKM come from the germline V gene. The length of the CDR3 is 14 residues. CDR3 residues: CASSRLAEDYEQYF. The CDR3 nucleotides are TGTGCCAGCAGTCGGCTAGCGGAAGACTACGAGCAGTACTTC.

This clonotype was seen a few times. The J gene is TRBJ2-5, the V gene TRBV20-1; the D call may be TRBD1 or TRBD2 (5 bases each). The germline gives CDR1 DFQATT, CDR2 SNEGSKA (reference sequence). Trimming removed 5 bases from V and 2 bases from J, with 24 bases in between. This CDR3 contains 17 residues. CDR3 DNA: TGCAGTGCTTCTCGACTTTACCCGGAAGGGGAGCAAGAGACCCAGTACTTC. It translates to CSASRLYPEGEQETQYF.

This sequence joins TRBV6-1 and TRBJ2-1, with 8 bases that match TRBD2. The germline V gene has CDR1 MNHNS and CDR2 SASEGT. The CDR3 loop spans 16 amino acids. Losses at the gene ends were 6 bases for V and 1 base for J; bases not matched to a gene: 8. CDR3 bases: TGTGCCAGCAGCCCCGGCGGCGGGAGGTCCTACAATGAGCAGTTCTTC. Protein sequence: CASSPGGGRSYNEQFF.

This clonotype was counted only a few times. The chain combines TRBV28 with TRBJ2-3, with TRBD2 identical over 9 bases. The CDR3 is 15 residues long. Unmatched junction bases numbered 12, after V lost 8 bases and J lost 6 bases. Germline V gene lookup returns CDR1 MDHEN and CDR2 SYDVKM. CDR3 region: CASLAPGLASDTQYF. The CDR3 coding sequence is TGTGCCAGCCTCGCCCCGGGACTAGCATCGGATACGCAGTATTTT.

This clonotype was seen many times. The chain is built from TRBV5-8 and TRBJ2-5, with TRBD2 matching over 8 bases. With V trimmed by 4 bases and J by 2 bases, 7 bases remained unmatched. The CDR3 spans 15 residues. Germline CDR1 SGHTS, CDR2 YDEGEE. The DNA of the CDR3 is TGTGCCAGCAGCAACATAGCGGGGAGACAAGAGACCCAGTACTTC. It codes for CASSNIAGRQETQYF.

The rearrangement uses TRBV7-6 and TRBJ2-5, with D possibly matching TRBD1 (6 bases). The germline gives CDR1 SGHVS, CDR2 FNYEAQ. The CDR3 spans 15 residues. Trimming cost V 1 base and J 3 bases, with 12 bases left between them. This CDR3 is CASSLDTGRKETQYF. CDR3 DNA sequence: TGTGCCAGCAGCTTAGATACAGGGCGGAAAGAGACCCAGTACTTC.

As concerns this clonotype: A read error may account for a junction end that differs from germline. V gene TRBV2 combines with J gene TRBJ2-3, with 14 bases identical to TRBD2. CDR1 and CDR2 from the germline V gene are SNHLY and FYNNEI. The CDR3 runs 13 residues. The chain's CDR3 is CASSDPRTSGRFF. The CDR3 coding sequence is TGTGCCAGCAGTGACCCGAGGACTAGCGGGAGGTTTTTT. Based on the CDR3 plus reference TRBV2 and TRBJ2-3, the full variable domain is EPEVTQTPSHQVTQMGQEVILRCVPISNHLYFYWYRQILGQKVEFLVSFYNNEISEKSEIFDDQFSVERPDGSNFTLKIRSTKLEDSAMYFCASSDPRTSGRFFGPGTRLTVL.

This clonotype has more than one count but fewer than ten. The CDR3 loop reads CASSFRGQGANQPQHF. The DNA for the CDR3 is TGTGCCAGCAGCTTCCGGGGACAGGGGGCGAATCAGCCCCAGCATTTT. J is TRBJ1-5 and V is TRBV5-5; the match to TRBD1 covers 12 bases. Germline V gene data show CDR1 as SGHKS and CDR2 as YYEKEE (reference sequence). V shed 2 bases and J 4 bases; nucleotides not matched to a gene: 4. The CDR3 extends over 16 amino acids.

Points on this clonotype: Compared with germline, one end of the junction differs, possibly owing to a read error. The chain employs TRBV2 and TRBJ2-2, with 12 bases aligning to TRBD2. CDR3 size: 14 residues. Germline values: CDR1 SNHLY, CDR2 FYNNEI. CDR3 protein: CASRTSGSSGDLFF. CDR3 sequence (DNA): TGTGCCAGCAGGACTAGCGGGAGCTCCGGGGATCTGTTTTTT.

This clonotype was seen ten or more times. The rearrangement joins TRBV6-6 to TRBJ2-7, with TRBD1 as a possible D gene (6 bases). The V gene lost 2 bases and the J gene lost 5 bases, with 10 bases spanning the gap. From germline, CDR1 is MNHNY and CDR2 SVGAGI (reference sequence). The CDR3 loop spans 13 amino acids. The CDR3 region has the DNA TGTGCCAGCAGTTACCAGGACAGCAACGAGCAGTACTTC. It is translated as CASSYQDSNEQYF.

This clonotype appeared a few times. The chain recombines TRBV11-2 with TRBJ2-2; D is possibly TRBD2 (6 bases). Germline CDR1 and CDR2: SGHAT and FQNNGV. Trimming shortened V by 7 bases and J by 4 bases, and 13 bases separated the two germline ends. CDR3 length equals 14 residues. CDR3 sequence: CASNRDFFTGELFF. The CDR3 DNA follows: TGTGCCAGCAACCGGGACTTTTTCACCGGGGAGCTGTTTTTT.

This clonotype occurred many times. CDR3 sequence: CSVGAAGANVLTF. The DNA of the CDR3 is TGCAGCGTAGGGGCGGCTGGGGCCAACGTCCTGACTTTC. The chain joins TRBV29-1 to TRBJ2-6; a possible D gene is TRBD1 (5 bases). From germline, CDR1 is SQVTM and CDR2 ANQGSEA. The CDR3 contains 13 residues. V shed 6 bases and J shed 2 bases, with 8 bases lying between them.

The J gene is TRBJ2-5, the V gene TRBV29-1; a weak D match, TRBD1 (6 bases). Germline V gives CDR1 SQVTM, CDR2 ANQGSEA. The CDR3 has 15 residues. V lost 0 bases and J 4 bases, leaving 15 bases between the germline ends. CDR3 bases: TGCAGCGTTGAAGATCAGGCAGGGGTGGGAGAGACCCAGTACTTC. Its protein product is CSVEDQAGVGETQYF.

This clonotype was counted many times. The V and J genes are TRBV7-6 and TRBJ2-5, with D possibly TRBD1 on 6 matching bases. The V end lost 1 base, the J end lost 6 bases, and 15 bases lay between the germline ends. The CDR3 is made up of 15 amino acids. Germline lookup yields CDR1 SGHVS and CDR2 FNYEAQ. The CDR3 spells CASSLVYRADKTQYF. CDR3 nucleotides: TGTGCCAGCAGCTTAGTATACAGGGCAGACAAGACCCAGTACTTC.

The table lists this clonotype with a few counts. The chain has TRBV14 and TRBJ1-1, with D possibly TRBD1 on 6 matching bases. This CDR3 comprises 14 residues. CDR1 is SGHDN, CDR2 FVKESK, per germline. Trimming removed 4 bases at V and 6 bases at J, with 15 bases between. CDR3 in amino acids: CASSLVAGASEAFF. In nucleotides, the CDR3 is TGTGCCAGCAGCCTGGTGGCAGGGGCCTCTGAAGCTTTCTTT. Drawing the rest from reference TRBV14 and TRBJ1-1, the complete variable domain is EAGVTQFPSHSVIEKGQTVTLRCDPISGHDNLYWYRRVMGKEIKFLLHFVKESKQDESGMPNNRFLAERTGGTYSTLKVQPAELEDSGVYFCASSLVAGASEAFFGQGTRLTVV.

This clonotype was seen a few times. The rearrangement joins TRBV20-1 to TRBJ2-4, with a possible D match to TRBD1 (5 bases). The V gene's germline CDR1 is DFQATT and CDR2 SNEGSKA (reference sequence). The CDR3 runs 14 residues. Between the trimmed V and J ends, which lost 3 bases and 2 bases, there was a span of 11 bases. The CDR3 DNA reads TGCAGTGCTAGTGGGGCGCGAACCAAAAACATTCAGTACTTC. This encodes CSASGARTKNIQYF.

This clonotype came up many times. The CDR3 is CSVGKLLGRSYEQYF. The DNA of the CDR3 is TGCAGCGTTGGAAAGCTACTGGGACGGAGCTACGAGCAGTACTTC. The chain couples TRBV29-1 to TRBJ2-7; the D call may be TRBD1 or TRBD2 (5 bases each). Trimming cost V 4 bases and J 3 bases, with 19 bases left between them. Per germline, CDR1 SQVTM and CDR2 ANQGSEA. This CDR3 contains 15 residues.

This sequence joins TRBV7-9 and TRBJ2-7, with D unresolved. This CDR3 has 14 amino acids. The V end lost 6 bases, the J end lost 3 bases, and 15 bases lay between the germline ends. CDR1 and CDR2 (germline): SEHNR, FQNEAQ (reference sequence). The CDR3 loop is CASSSRGPNYEQYF. For the CDR3, the DNA is TGTGCCAGCAGTAGTCGCGGACCTAACTACGAGCAGTACTTC.